The entry that follows covers one TCR beta chain sequence. Its antigen is currently not known. Base qualities are missing; no much larger clone stands one base away. The protocol used for the library was the immunoSEQ multiplex PCR assay. The multiplex PCR relied on a mix of 60 forward primers for TCR Vbeta segments and 13 reverse primers for TCR Jbeta segments. The CDR3 region of rearranged TCR beta genes was amplified from genomic DNA by a multiplex PCR assay. Amplified TCR beta libraries were sequenced as 87-base-pair reads on the Illumina HiSeq System. The study's processing was this. Across the 500 to 850 repertoires, a later analysis counted 80 million or so unique TCR beta chains, approximately 10 million of which were shared by at least two donors. A nearest-neighbor algorithm error-corrected the raw reads and collapsed the reads into unique sequences, merging closely related sequences to remove PCR and sequencing errors. V, D and J gene segments were assigned by aligning CDR3 sequences to IMGT reference sequences. Each retained sequence needed at least a six-nucleotide match to both a V gene segment and a J gene segment. A rearrangement was called productive if the CDR3 had no stop codons and remained in frame with V and J, and every other rearrangement was called non-productive. CDR3 was defined by IMGT convention, running from the second conserved V-encoded cysteine to the conserved J-encoded phenylalanine. The earlier analysis of fewer than 700 of the donors excluded sequences that lacked an unambiguous match to a single V gene segment. An earlier analysis of some 610 of the donors called V segments functional above 56.7% productive rearrangements and segregating when the between-donor standard deviation exceeded 5%. A statistical classification framework was built for diagnosing cytomegalovirus status from the catalog of TCR beta chain sequences. V and J gene assignment, in a later analysis, came from comparing TCR nucleotide sequences with IMGT/GENE-DB human TR gene sequences. The TCRdist pipeline was used in a later analysis to assign CDR3 sequences and most-parsimonious VDJ recombination scenarios. In a later analysis, each TCR beta chain was defined by its CDR3 amino acid sequence together with its V-gene family, and reads without a unique V-gene family were excluded. A later analysis removed 592 highly shared, low-generation-probability nucleotide sequences to deal with suspected cross-contamination and a sequencing artifact. In a later analysis, a clonal expansion index for each public chain was calculated from normalized within-repertoire ranks of inferred template counts. In a later analysis, generation probabilities were computed using a VDJ recombination model fitted to out-of-frame rearrangements, and the results were checked against IGoR. A later analysis scored TCR-TCR, TCR-HLA and TCR-CMV co-occurrence with hypergeometric tests, applying a repertoire-size bias correction to TCR pairs. To estimate false discovery rates, a later analysis permuted the HLA or CMV assignments 20 times. In a later analysis, co-occurring TCRs were grouped using DBSCAN, and TCRdist sequence similarity was added for clustering within HLA-allele-positive subsets. For co-occurrence clustering, repertoires with fewer than 30,000 or more than 120,000 public chains were excluded, along with five or six repertoires with anomalous nucleotide sharing. In its TCRdb copy, this immuneACCESS table keeps in-frame sequences only and misses some clones. Where compared with another copy, unresolved V genes explain less than half of these, and the others have no known cause. From that table come the V and J calls and clone size; the DNA was used to work out D and trimming. Here the sample has 200,000 or so clones; 82% occur a single time. Of the sample, 2.7% is held by the ten largest clones.

The V end loses 3 bases and the J end loses 6 bases, and a stretch of 22 bases separates them. From its cysteine to its phenylalanine, the CDR3 spans 16 amino acids. The CDR3 DNA has 48 bases and is translated from base 1. The germline V gene provides CDR1 SGHDT and CDR2 YYEEEE. This specimen comes from a study of cytomegalovirus exposure and HLA in healthy donors (dated by TCRdb to about 2017). About the study as a whole: An earlier analysis of approximately 590 of the donors reported more than 250 Gb of sequence data and 117 million unique TCR beta sequences from 150 million to 200 million T cells. Roughly 300 gigabases of sequencing data and some 85 million unique TCR sequences were included in an early release covering about 700 HLA-typed donors. The genetic ancestry cluster associated with self-reported Caucasian donors included around 76% of the roughly 400 genotyped donors. The aim of the study was to test whether cataloging public T cell receptors could identify signatures of past pathogen exposure. The T cell repertoires of around 670 subjects were profiled by immunosequencing and related to cytomegalovirus serostatus. In addition to the first cohort of hundreds of subjects, a separate validation cohort of approximately 110 different subjects was used. To predict cytomegalovirus infection status, the study combined high-throughput TCR immunosequencing, statistical association of individual TCRs with disease status, and machine learning. A later analysis re-analyzed previously published TCR beta repertoires from 666 donors and added high-resolution HLA genotyping to study TCR occurrence patterns. Rather than using new phenotypic data, the later analysis identified candidate immune exposures from TCR beta sequences and from how often those sequences occurred across donors. An earlier analysis of some 600 of the donors applied high-throughput TCR beta sequencing to assess whether each TCR beta V gene segment acted as functional or pseudogenic. Donor age, sex, ethnicity and CMV serostatus were compiled alongside the repertoire data. In a later genetic analysis, genome-wide SNP genotypes for about 60% of the 666 donors were used, and that subset was treated as a discovery cohort. All discovery cohort repertoires had been generated using a single sequencing platform. HLA typing included class I and class II loci at four-digit resolution. Typing coverage differed by locus: A, B, C, DRB1 and DQB1 were typed in roughly 629-630 donors, DQA1 in about 500, DPA1 in roughly 590, and DPB1 in 472. Roughly 5 DR-DQ haplotypes were handled as single units for association and clustering, since linkage in the cohort was strong. Among around 400 genotyped donors of the cohort, an average of around 240,000 unique TCR beta nucleotide sequences was sequenced per donor, of which roughly 18% were non-productive.

The cohort comprised hundreds of healthy bone marrow donors. At the time of sampling, every cohort member was nominally healthy, though immune exposures that went unrecorded were likely present. The donor tested CMV seronegative and was one of the 352 seronegative cohort members. Each donor provided a peripheral blood sample, and peripheral blood mononuclear cells were used for TCR beta sequencing. The Qiagen DNeasy Blood Extraction Kit was used to extract genomic DNA from the blood cell samples. Summary of the overall study and its limitations: A later analysis reported that several top co-occurrence clusters appeared linked to parvovirus B19, influenza, CMV and Epstein-Barr virus. In a later genetic analysis, a missense DCLRE1C variant was associated with V-gene and J-gene trimming of TCR beta chains, and the association was replicated in an independent cohort. Roughly uniform sequencing depth across donors was assumed in presence/absence analyses, although this assumption may not hold. Assigning TCR associations to individual alleles was difficult when HLA alleles, especially DR and DQ, strongly co-occurred. Linkage disequilibrium might explain the correlated functional status among segregating V segments, but an unknown experimental factor could not be ruled out. Broadly in line with IMGT annotations, most TCR beta V segments showed up in productive rearrangements about 87% or about 30% of the time in an earlier analysis of several hundred of the donors. In a later analysis, TCR association rates were found to vary across HLA loci, with the most associated TCRs seen for DRB1 alleles and the fewest for HLA-C alleles. Some IMGT-functional V segments, including TRBV6-2 and TRBV6-3, could not be distinguished by the 87-base-pair reads and were therefore excluded. A further reported finding was that TCR beta sequences accurately predicted the HLA-A and HLA-B alleles for most subjects in the first cohort. In both the original and validation cohorts, the classifier was reported to diagnose cytomegalovirus status with high specificity and sensitivity. A later analysis associated around 16,000 TCR beta sequences with specific HLA alleles at a false discovery rate of 0.05. A later genetic analysis reported fewer N-insertions in productive TCRs among donors in an Asian-associated ancestry cluster than the roughly 700-donor mean. The study gave a list of roughly 150 TCR beta chains associated with cytomegalovirus. Because HLA typing was unavailable for some donors at each locus, only the typed subset was used in association tests. For the cohort, immune exposure information was limited to CMV serostatus. In a later analysis, HLA-associated TCR beta chains showed more clonal expansion and lower generation probabilities than non-associated chains that were equally common. Most TCR sequences were observed very rarely across donors, whereas some public TCRs were present in many individuals. Fewer than 20 rarely observed V segments, including chromosome 9 orphons, were excluded from the earlier analysis of approximately 500 of the donors because counts were too low. A few of the identified cytomegalovirus-associated TCR beta chains were confirmed in vitro to be specific for cytomegalovirus antigens. This cohort had only TCR beta chains sequenced, and the lack of alpha or paired-chain data limited which features could be detected. A group of highly shared sequence variants was considered likely to be a technical artifact of the sequencing pipeline. According to a later analysis, most CMV-associated TCR beta chains appeared to be HLA-restricted, and the HLA associations seemed to be driven largely by CMV exposure. It was suggested by the authors that the approach could potentially be generalized to other disease states and immunological phenotypes.

This TCR was recovered from a woman aged 40 to 50 in good health and CMV-seronegative. Specimen: PBMCs. The sequence links TRBV5-6 to TRBJ2-7; there is no confident call for the D gene. The nucleotides read TGTGCCAGCAGCTCTTCATTTGCTAGACTGGAAGGCGAGCAGTACTTC. Its coded protein is CASSSSFARLEGEQYF. Reference TRBV5-6 and TRBJ2-7 genes cover what lies past the CDR3, so the full variable domain is DAGVTQSPTHLIKTRGQQVTLRCSPKSGHDTVSWYQQALGQGPQFIFQYYEEEERQRGNFPDRFSGHQFPNYSSELNVNALLLGDSALYLCASSSSFARLEGEQYFGPGTRLTVT.